The T cell receptor (beta chain) under discussion was sequenced for a study of T cell responses to AZD1222 COVID-19 vaccine. Across the whole study: Second doses that came at about 4 or about 12 weeks were put together. Study results and limitations: Donors were largely white British and mainly female; clonal diversity was possibly underestimated. At study baseline, merely more than 5 AZD1222 recipients were seropositive. After the peak T cell response, and only then, were repertoires sampled.

For this clone: The antigen remains unidentified.

The repertoire was sequenced with immunoSEQ multiplex PCR; TCRdb's copy has only in-frame clones and lacks some. Of roughly 93,000 clones listed, about 90% are singletons. There are 13 residues in the CDR3. V lost 2 bases and J 6 bases, leaving 9 bases between the germline ends. Germline-derived CDR1 and CDR2 are SGHTA and FQGTGA. The TCR was taken from an adult in good health. The J gene is TRBJ2-3, the V gene TRBV7-3; no reliable D call. Sequencing was performed on peripheral blood, taken on day 0 of AZD1222 vaccination. Here the CDR3 reads CASSLQPGDTQYF. The CDR3 DNA sequence: TGTGCCAGCAGCTTACAACCTGGCGATACGCAGTATTTT. The full variable domain, in which reference TRBV7-3 and TRBJ2-3 provide the parts outside the CDR3, is GAGVSQTPSNKVTEKGKYVELRCDPISGHTALYWYRQSLGQGPEFLIYFQGTGAADDSGLPNDRFFAVRPEGSVSTLKIQRTERGDSAVYLCASSLQPGDTQYFGPGTRLTVL.